This T cell receptor (beta chain) was found in a study of control samples from healthy donors and cancer patients. In germline, CDR1 is MNHNY, CDR2 SVGAGI (reference sequence). J lost 3 bases, V lost 2 bases, and 3 bases had no gene match. This CDR3 region has 14 residues. Only in-frame clones appear in the TCRdb table, and some are missing; sequencing was by immunoSEQ multiplex PCR. The sample holds around 100,000 clones; 92% are singletons and the top ten take 2% to 2.5%. The TCR originated in a woman aged 18 to 35 in good health. The sample was blood. This chain connects TRBV6-6 to TRBJ1-1, with 7 bases identical to TRBD1. CDR3 sequence reads: CASSYRGQDTEAFF. CDR3 bases: TGTGCCAGCAGTTACAGGGGGCAGGACACTGAAGCTTTCTTT.